Shown below are 19 T cell receptor beta chains from a single sample sequenced in a study of CD8+ T cells in alopecia areata. Extracted RNA was reverse transcribed into cDNA, the sequencing template. Clones were read by immunoSEQ multiplex PCR, and TCRdb kept only the in-frame ones, dropping some. The data show roughly 150,000 clones, 75% to 90% seen once. Sequencing used CD8+ T cells sorted from blood, obtained at week 0. These receptors all come from a human donor with alopecia areata.

This clone has just a few counts. This chain joins TRBV25-1 and TRBJ2-3, with D uncertain. From germline, CDR1 is MGHDK and CDR2 SYGVNS. The CDR3 is 12 residues long. Trimming took off 1 base at V and 5 bases at J, with 4 bases between the two ends. The CDR3 region is CASSEWVDTQYF. Written as DNA, the CDR3 is TGTGCCAGCAGTGAATGGGTAGATACGCAGTATTTT.

This sequence joins TRBV4-1 and TRBJ2-7, with D unclear. This CDR3 spans 13 amino acids. The ends were cut back, 1 base at V and 5 bases at J, with 9 bases in the middle. The germline V gene has CDR1 MGHRA and CDR2 YSYEKL. CDR3 residues: CASSQGLSNEQYF. The CDR3 nucleotides read TGCGCCAGCAGCCAAGGCCTCAGTAACGAGCAGTACTTC.

CDR3 sequence: CSVPGLGFHEQYF. The CDR3 DNA reads TGCAGCGTCCCGGGACTAGGGTTCCACGAGCAGTACTTC. The chain recombines TRBV29-1 with TRBJ2-7; 8 bases map to TRBD2. Trimming took 6 bases from V and 5 from J; bases not matched to a gene: 9. From germline, CDR1 is SQVTM and CDR2 ANQGSEA. CDR3 length: 13 amino acids.

This clone was observed a handful of times. The chain uses TRBV9 and TRBJ2-2, with D unclear. The CDR3 is made up of 15 amino acids. Trimming took 2 bases from V and 4 from J, leaving 12 bases between them. Germline V gives CDR1 SGDLS, CDR2 YYNGEE. CDR3 loop: CASSVGPKGTGELFF. CDR3 DNA: TGTGCCAGCAGCGTCGGACCAAAAGGCACCGGGGAGCTGTTTTTT.

CDR3 sequence reads: CASRIKGQGASEQYF. CDR3 nucleotides: TGTGCCAGCAGGATCAAAGGACAGGGGGCATCCGAGCAGTACTTC. This chain links TRBV27 with TRBJ2-7; TRBD1 agrees at 11 bases. Germline values: CDR1 MNHEY, CDR2 SMNVEV (reference sequence). The CDR3 totals 15 residues. Trimming at V came to 6 bases and at J to 6 bases, leaving 10 bases not matched to a gene.

The chain links TRBV29-1 to TRBJ1-2; D perhaps matches TRBD1 (5 bases). Trimming cost V 2 bases and J 6 bases, with 16 bases left between them. This CDR3 comprises 14 residues. Germline assignment: CDR1 SQVTM and CDR2 ANQGSEA. The CDR3 DNA reads as TGCAGCGTTGAATCGGGGCGCCGAGGTGATGGCTACACCTTC. This encodes CSVESGRRGDGYTF.

The V gene is TRBV7-9, the J gene TRBJ2-2, with D uncertain. Per the germline V gene, CDR1 is SEHNR and CDR2 is FQNEAQ (reference sequence). The CDR3 extends over 13 amino acids. V was cut by 6 bases and J by 3 bases, with 8 bases left in between. The CDR3 region is CASRPTDTGELFF. In DNA, the CDR3 is TGTGCCAGCAGACCTACAGACACCGGGGAGCTGTTTTTT.

CDR3 in DNA: TGTGCCAGCAGCACCCCCCAATGGGTGGGGGAAGCGGGAGCCGTAGTCCAGTACTTC. Encoded protein: CASSTPQWVGEAGAVVQYF. The chain couples TRBV9 to TRBJ2-5; 8 bases are shared with TRBD2. Unmatched junction bases numbered 27, after V lost 4 bases and J lost 10 bases. This CDR3 is built from 19 residues. The germline CDR1 and CDR2 sequences are SGDLS and YYNGEE.

About this clone: The same CDR3 arises from other DNA sequences in this sample as well. The J gene is TRBJ1-5, the V gene TRBV6-5; D is unresolved. The V gene's germline CDR1 is MNHEY and CDR2 SVGAGI. The CDR3 runs 14 residues. The V end lost 0 bases, the J end lost 0 bases, and 3 bases lay between the germline ends. In DNA form, the CDR3 reads TGTGCCAGCAGTTACTCTGGTAGCAATCAGCCCCAGCATTTT. Its protein is CASSYSGSNQPQHF.

About this clone: The junction does not match germline at one end; this may be a read error. The chain employs TRBV30 and TRBJ2-1, with a weak D call TRBD2 (5 bases). Germline CDR1 and CDR2: GTSNPN and SVGIG (reference sequence). This CDR3 is built from 11 residues. CDR3 nucleotide sequence: TGCAAAGGAGGACGTAACAATGAGCAGTTCTTC. Amino acids: CKGGRNNEQFF.

The chain has TRBV28 and TRBJ2-4, with D possibly matching TRBD1 (5 bases). V shed 3 bases and J shed 6 bases, with 9 bases lying between them. The germline V gene has CDR1 MDHEN and CDR2 SYDVKM. This CDR3 has 13 residues. CDR3 region: CASSFPRVNIQYF. The CDR3 DNA reads TGTGCCAGCAGTTTTCCCAGGGTAAACATTCAGTACTTC.

CDR3 coding DNA: TGTGCCAGTTTTTCAGGGGGCAATCAGCCCCAGCATTTT. This translates into CASFSGGNQPQHF. The V gene is TRBV19, the J gene TRBJ1-5; TRBD1 is a possible D gene (6 bases). Trimming took 8 bases from V and 2 from J, leaving 10 bases between them. The CDR3 has 13 amino acids. Germline V gene lookup returns CDR1 LNHDA and CDR2 SQIVND (reference sequence).

The V gene is TRBV7-6, the J gene TRBJ1-1, with D uncertain. Trimming stripped 5 bases from V and 0 bases from J, with 7 bases between. From germline, CDR1 is SGHVS and CDR2 FNYEAQ. The CDR3 runs to 13 residues. The CDR3 DNA follows: TGTGCCAGCAGCGCCCTCATGAACACTGAAGCTTTCTTT. Its translation is CASSALMNTEAFF.

The chain recombines TRBV29-1 with TRBJ2-1; TRBD2 matches at 7 bases. J lost 7 bases, V lost 4 bases, and 10 bases had no gene match. Germline values: CDR1 SQVTM, CDR2 ANQGSEA. This CDR3 region has 14 residues. The CDR3 spells CSVGAGILINEQFF. In nucleotides, the CDR3 is TGCAGCGTTGGAGCGGGAATTCTTATTAATGAGCAGTTCTTC.

The chain joins TRBV29-1 to TRBJ2-5, with D unresolved. Germline CDR1 reads SQVTM; CDR2 reads ANQGSEA. V was pared by 3 bases and J by 1 base, with 9 bases between. This CDR3 spans 13 amino acids. The CDR3 is CSVDSGLQETQYF. The CDR3 region has the DNA TGCAGCGTTGATTCCGGGCTCCAAGAGACCCAGTACTTC.

In DNA, the CDR3 is TGTGCCAGCAGATTGACAGATAATTCACCCCTCCACTTT. It translates to CASRLTDNSPLHF. This sequence joins TRBV27 and TRBJ1-6; D is perhaps TRBD1 (5 bases). Trimming took off 6 bases at V and 5 bases at J, with 8 bases between the two ends. The CDR3 covers 13 residues. Germline V gives CDR1 MNHEY, CDR2 SMNVEV (reference sequence).

The V gene is TRBV27, the J gene TRBJ2-3; D possibly corresponds to TRBD1 (6 bases). V gave up 6 bases and J gave up 3 bases, with 19 bases separating them. Germline values: CDR1 MNHEY, CDR2 SMNVEV (reference sequence). The CDR3 is 16 amino acids. CDR3 loop: CASREPSQGFTDTQYF. The CDR3 region has the DNA TGTGCCAGCAGGGAACCATCACAGGGATTTACAGATACGCAGTATTTT.

This sequence joins TRBV4-1 and TRBJ1-5; 7 nucleotides agree with TRBD1. Germline CDR1 is MGHRA and CDR2 is YSYEKL. V dropped 4 bases and J dropped 2; count of bases not matched to a gene: 5. This CDR3 is 15 amino acids long. CDR3 in DNA: TGCGCCAGCAGCCCCAGGGGGAAGGGCAATCAGCCCCAGCATTTT. Protein sequence: CASSPRGKGNQPQHF.

The V gene is TRBV9, the J gene TRBJ2-6, with TRBD1 matching 9 bases. Unmatched junction bases numbered 7, after V lost 0 bases and J lost 0 bases. CDR3 length: 19 residues. Per the germline V gene, CDR1 is SGDLS and CDR2 is YYNGEE. The CDR3 region is CASSVGGQGTGSGANVLTF. The CDR3 DNA reads as TGTGCCAGCAGCGTAGGGGGACAGGGCACAGGCTCTGGGGCCAACGTCCTGACTTTC.